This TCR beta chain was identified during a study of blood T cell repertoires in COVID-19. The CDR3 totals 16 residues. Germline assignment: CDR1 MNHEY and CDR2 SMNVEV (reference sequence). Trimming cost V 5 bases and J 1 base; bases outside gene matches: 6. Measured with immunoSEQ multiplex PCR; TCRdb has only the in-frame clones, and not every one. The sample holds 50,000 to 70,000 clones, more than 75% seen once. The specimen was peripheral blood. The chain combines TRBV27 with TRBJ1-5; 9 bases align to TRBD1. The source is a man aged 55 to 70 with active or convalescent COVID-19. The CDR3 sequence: CASSQGTGRSNQPQHF. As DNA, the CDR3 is TGTGCCAGCAGTCAAGGGACAGGGAGGAGCAATCAGCCCCAGCATTTT.